The present T cell receptor beta chain was sequenced within a study of PD-1 blockade in mismatch repair-deficient tumors (dated by TCRdb to 2016 to 2017). Study-wide context: Between late 2013 and late 2016, 86 consecutive patients with approximately 12 mismatch repair-deficient cancer types, all previously treated and progressing, were enrolled in the trial. Tumor-associated T cell clones were tracked in the peripheral blood of patients responding to PD-1 blockade by deep sequencing of TCR CDR3 regions.

General study outcomes and caveats: Rapid expansion after pembrolizumab followed by contraction, generally before radiologic responses, was shown by tumor-resident clones, which were often undetectable in blood before treatment.

From its cysteine to its phenylalanine, the CDR3 spans 15 amino acids. Of the read, only the CDR3 DNA is kept; its 45 bases are in frame from base 1. Trimming removed 4 bases from V and 4 bases from J, leaving 14 bases between the germline ends. CDR1 SGHRS and CDR2 YFSETQ were looked up in the germline V gene. The library relied on the immunoSEQ multiplex PCR assay. The source is immuneACCESS, and TCRdb retained only in-frame sequences with V and J called. Part of the clones is not carried over; for the studies checked, unresolved V genes explain less than half of this, and the remainder is unexplained. Counted in this sample were around 52,000 clones; roughly 80% of them appeared once. The ten top clones hold about 8% of the sample. For each enrolled patient, mismatch repair deficiency was established using either polymerase chain reaction or immunohistochemistry. TCR sequencing was performed for a few patients who responded to pembrolizumab therapy. The phase II trial prospectively tested pembrolizumab PD-1 blockade in advanced mismatch repair-deficient cancers regardless of tissue of origin. Serial peripheral blood T cell samples were collected before and at multiple times after starting PD-1 blockade. The timing of each blood sample was reported as weeks after the first dose of pembrolizumab.

Remarks on this clone: The antigen it binds to is not known. Per-base quality was not reported, and no clone a single base away is much larger than it.

In this chain, TRBV5-1 is recombined with TRBJ1-4; a confident D gene designation cannot be given. Material: peripheral blood, obtained 20 weeks after starting pembrolizumab. This clonotype was obtained from an adult with mismatch repair-deficient cancer. The CDR3 protein is CASSRLAANNEKLFF. The DNA sequence is given as TGCGCCAGCAGCCGGCTGGCAGCCAATAATGAAAAACTGTTTTTT.